This passage covers 27 T cell receptor beta chains from one sample sequenced in a study of blood T cells in healthy people across ages. Sample-barcoded 5' priming and a J-beta primer mix drove a second PCR of about 6 to 12 cycles. Each CDR3 protein is one row after TCRdb ran MiXCR on the 5' RACE reads. Of about 1.6 million distinct CDR3 sequences listed, about 35% are singletons. The sequencing input was blood. Receptors were obtained from a woman between 25 and 40 years old in good health.

A few counts support this clonotype. The chain combines TRBV11-1 with TRBJ2-3, with TRBD2 matching over 10 bases. Germline CDR1 SGHAT, CDR2 FQDESV (reference sequence). With V trimmed by 5 bases and J by 4 bases, 15 bases remained unmatched. This CDR3 contains 18 residues. The CDR3: CASSMPGQSSGSPDTQYF. CDR3 bases: TGTGCCAGCAGCATGCCGGGACAGTCTAGCGGGAGTCCAGATACGCAGTATTTT.

The rearrangement joins TRBV7-9 to TRBJ2-5; D remains unclear. CDR3 length: 14 residues. The germline V gene encodes CDR1 SEHNR and CDR2 FQNEAQ (reference sequence). V was trimmed by 5 bases and J by 3 bases, leaving 13 bases between them. The CDR3, as DNA: TGTGCCAGCAGCAAAGACCTAGGGAAAGAGACCCAGTACTTC. Protein sequence: CASSKDLGKETQYF.

The table lists this clonotype with many counts. The genes are TRBV5-1 and TRBJ2-7; 7 bases are a match to TRBD2. CDR1 is SGHRS, CDR2 YFSETQ, per germline. V dropped 0 bases and J dropped 2; count of bases not matched to a gene: 2. CDR3 length: 14 residues. CDR3: CASSLEGTTYEQYF. The CDR3 DNA reads TGCGCCAGCAGCTTGGAGGGGACTACCTACGAGCAGTACTTC. Filled out from reference TRBV5-1 and TRBJ2-7, the complete variable domain reads KAGVTQTPRYLIKTRGQQVTLSCSPISGHRSVSWYQQTPGQGLQFLFEYFSETQRNKGNFPGRFSGRQFSNSRSEMNVSTLELGDSALYLCASSLEGTTYEQYFGPGTRLTVT.

The chain employs TRBV3-1 and TRBJ1-2; TRBD1 matches at 8 bases. Germline-derived CDR1 and CDR2 are LGHDT and YNNKEL (reference sequence). V dropped 0 bases and J dropped 0; count of bases not matched to a gene: 9. The CDR3 extends over 18 amino acids. CDR3 coding DNA: TGTGCCAGCAGCCAAGAGGGGACAGGCCTTCATACTAACTATGGCTACACCTTC. Protein sequence: CASSQEGTGLHTNYGYTF.

This clonotype was observed a handful of times. The V gene is TRBV27, the J gene TRBJ1-2; no clear D. Germline CDR1 reads MNHEY; CDR2 reads SMNVEV (reference sequence). The CDR3 spans 12 residues. Trimming shortened V by 8 bases and J by 8 bases, and 15 bases separated the two germline ends. This chain's CDR3 is CASRGSGEGYTF. The CDR3, as DNA: TGTGCCAGCCGGGGTAGCGGGGAGGGCTACACCTTC.

This chain uses TRBV11-2 with TRBJ2-5; D tentatively reads TRBD1 or TRBD2 (6 bases each). Gene TRBJ2-7 matches the end of the DNA better, so the J call may be wrong. CDR1 SGHAT and CDR2 FQNNGV come from the germline V gene. The CDR3 is 17 amino acids. CDR3 nucleotides: TGTGCCAGCAGCTTGTCCGACCCGGGGGCCGGGGTCTACGAGCAGTACTTC. It codes for CASSLSDPGAGVYEQYF.

This clonotype occurred a few times. V is TRBV7-9 and J is TRBJ2-2; tentatively, D is TRBD1 (6 bases). This CDR3 spans 15 amino acids. Trimming took 6 bases from V and 5 from J, leaving 16 bases between them. The germline gives CDR1 SEHNR, CDR2 FQNEAQ (reference sequence). The CDR3 sequence: CASSLRTEDTGELFF. Here the CDR3 DNA reads TGTGCCAGCAGTTTGAGGACAGAAGATACCGGGGAGCTGTTTTTT.

This clonotype was found a few times. This rearrangement joins TRBV2 to TRBJ2-5; the match to TRBD2 covers 10 bases. V gave up 4 bases and J gave up 2 bases; unmatched junction bases: 7. Germline CDR1 SNHLY, CDR2 FYNNEI. This CDR3 spans 16 amino acids. CDR3 sequence (DNA): TGTGCCAGCAGTGGTCACACTAGCGGGGCGCAAGAGACCCAGTACTTC. Its protein product is CASSGHTSGAQETQYF.

J is TRBJ1-5 and V is TRBV4-1; 8 bases line up with TRBD1. This CDR3 region has 14 residues. The V and J ends lost 4 bases and 9 bases, in that order; junction bases with no gene match: 8. CDR1 MGHRA and CDR2 YSYEKL come from the germline V gene. The CDR3: CASSPGQGVSPQHF. For the CDR3, the DNA is TGCGCCAGCAGCCCCGGACAGGGCGTATCGCCCCAGCATTTT.

The chain carries TRBV3-1 and TRBJ2-1; D remains unclear. CDR3 length equals 16 residues. Trimming stripped 6 bases from V and 0 bases from J, with 15 bases between. The germline CDR1 and CDR2 sequences are LGHDT and YNNKEL (reference sequence). The CDR3 DNA is TGTGCCAGCAGTCCAGAAGTAGCTAGCTCCTACAATGAGCAGTTCTTC. It codes for CASSPEVASSYNEQFF.

There are many counts of this clonotype. The rearrangement links TRBV29-1 to TRBJ1-2, with unresolved D. V lost 3 bases to trimming and J lost 4 bases, with 9 bases between them. This CDR3 region has 12 residues. CDR1 and CDR2 from the germline V gene are SQVTM and ANQGSEA. This chain's CDR3 is CSVDEGGYGYTF. The CDR3 DNA reads as TGCAGCGTTGACGAGGGAGGCTATGGCTACACCTTC.

In this sample, this clonotype turned up many times. The chain couples TRBV5-1 to TRBJ2-1; 13 nucleotides align to TRBD2. Trimming at V came to 6 bases and at J to 4 bases, leaving 7 bases not matched to a gene. CDR3 length: 16 residues. CDR1 is SGHRS, CDR2 YFSETQ, per germline. For the CDR3, the DNA is TGCGCCAGCACTACTAGCGGGGGGGCCTCATACAATGAGCAGTTCTTC. Translation gives CASTTSGGASYNEQFF.

The rearrangement joins TRBV5-1 to TRBJ2-7; 7 bases line up with TRBD1. CDR3 length equals 17 residues. Per germline, CDR1 SGHRS and CDR2 YFSETQ. V was clipped by 0 bases and J by 3 bases; unmatched bases: 12. The chain's CDR3 is CASSLGRKQGQNYEQYF. CDR3 nucleotides: TGCGCCAGCAGCTTGGGCAGAAAACAGGGACAGAACTACGAGCAGTACTTC.

The chain has TRBV5-6 and TRBJ2-1, with D possibly matching TRBD1 (6 bases). Germline CDR1 SGHDT, CDR2 YYEEEE. V lost 4 bases to trimming and J lost 5 bases, with 16 bases between them. The CDR3 spans 15 residues. The CDR3: CASSLGQRVDNEQFF. The CDR3 bases are TGTGCCAGCAGCCTCGGACAGAGGGTTGACAATGAGCAGTTCTTC.

The V and J genes are TRBV3-1 and TRBJ2-1; 10 bases align to TRBD2. J gave up 4 bases and V 1 base, and 4 bases lay outside the gene matches. Germline values: CDR1 LGHDT, CDR2 YNNKEL (reference sequence). The CDR3 covers 16 residues. CDR3 residues: CASSQGVSGRYNEQFF. DNA of the CDR3: TGTGCCAGCAGCCAAGGCGTTAGCGGGAGGTACAATGAGCAGTTCTTC.

The V gene is TRBV6-1, the J gene TRBJ2-2; 8 positions match TRBD2. The CDR3 totals 16 residues. The V gene end was trimmed by 2 bases and the J gene end by 1 base; junction bases not matched to a gene: 3. Germline V gene sequence: CDR1 MNHNS, CDR2 SASEGT. The chain's CDR3 is CASSELTSVNTGELFF. CDR3 in DNA: TGTGCCAGCAGTGAATTGACTAGCGTGAACACCGGGGAGCTGTTTTTT.

Comment on this clonotype: This may come from a read error, since a much larger clone is one base off. The chain is built from TRBV5-6 and TRBJ2-3; D is tentatively TRBD1 or TRBD2 (8 bases each). The CDR3 extends over 15 amino acids. In germline, CDR1 is SGHDT, CDR2 YYEEEE. This chain's CDR3 is CASSFPGGGTGTQYF. The CDR3 region has the DNA TGTGCCAGCAGCTTCCCGGGCGGGGGGACAGGTACGCAGTATTTT.

This clonotype was seen repeatedly, ten times or more. CDR3 DNA sequence: TGTGCCAGCAGCTTGGGTGAGGGCCGCACAGATACGCAGTATTTT. As protein: CASSLGEGRTDTQYF. The rearrangement uses TRBV12-3 or TRBV12-4 and TRBJ2-3, with a weak D call TRBD2 (5 bases). The CDR3 sequence is 15 residues long. Trimming shortened V by 6 bases and J by 1 base, and 14 bases separated the two germline ends.

This clonotype was detected a few times. Germline is not matched at one junction end, which may reflect a read error. The chain employs TRBV29-1 and TRBJ2-1; a possible D gene is TRBD2 (6 bases). The CDR3 has 13 amino acids. The germline V gene has CDR1 SQVTM and CDR2 ANQGSEA. This chain's CDR3 is CSVGTSRHNERFF. The CDR3, as DNA: TGCAGCGTTGGAACTAGCAGACACAATGAGCGGTTCTTC.

This chain links TRBV6-6 with TRBJ1-1, with TRBD1 as a possible D gene (6 bases). The CDR3 is 16 residues long. The germline V gene has CDR1 MNHNY and CDR2 SVGAGI (reference sequence). V gave up 0 bases and J gave up 4 bases, with 15 bases separating them. DNA for the CDR3: TGTGCCAGCAGTTACTCATGGACAGCCAGGAGCACTGAAGCTTTCTTT. Its translation: CASSYSWTARSTEAFF.

The chain has TRBV20-1 and TRBJ2-5; 12 bases match TRBD2. The CDR3 is 15 residues long. Per the germline V gene, CDR1 is DFQATT and CDR2 is SNEGSKA (reference sequence). V trimming: 7 bases; J trimming: 5 bases; junction bases outside the gene matches: 11. CDR3 in DNA: TGCAGTGAGGGGGCTAGCGGGGGGGTTGGGGAGACCCAGTACTTC. This translates into CSEGASGGVGETQYF.

This clonotype was observed a handful of times. The chain uses TRBV27 and TRBJ1-5, with 8 bases matching TRBD1. Unmatched junction bases numbered 7, after V lost 5 bases and J lost 1 base. The germline CDR1 and CDR2 sequences are MNHEY and SMNVEV (reference sequence). This CDR3 region has 16 residues. The CDR3 region has the DNA TGTGCCAGCAGTAAAAAGACAGGGGTGAGCAATCAGCCCCAGCATTTT. This gives the protein CASSKKTGVSNQPQHF.

Worth noting for this clonotype: Germline is not matched at one junction end, which may reflect a read error. The V and J genes are TRBV12-3 or TRBV12-4 and TRBJ2-3; TRBD2 matches 8 bases. The CDR3 is 14 residues long. CDR3 in DNA: TGTGCCAGCAGTCTCGGGGGGGGTCCAGATACGGAGTATTTT. Residues: CASSLGGGPDTEYF.

The V gene is TRBV3-1, the J gene TRBJ2-3, with D hard to call. The CDR3 is 16 amino acids. Looked up from germline, CDR1 is LGHDT and CDR2 is YNNKEL (reference sequence). Trimming took off 1 base at V and 0 bases at J, with 11 bases between the two ends. Written as DNA, the CDR3 is TGTGCCAGCAGCCAAGTATGGGTGGGGAGCACAGATACGCAGTATTTT. It specifies CASSQVWVGSTDTQYF.

J is TRBJ2-1 and V is TRBV14, with D perhaps TRBD2 (5 bases). Trimming stripped 2 bases from V and 0 bases from J, with 14 bases between. This CDR3 has 17 amino acids. CDR1 and CDR2 (germline): SGHDN, FVKESK. The CDR3 here is CASSQFGLTSSYNEQFF. In DNA form, the CDR3 reads TGTGCCAGCAGCCAATTCGGACTCACAAGCTCCTACAATGAGCAGTTCTTC.

The chain links TRBV7-9 to TRBJ1-2; 7 bases are a match to TRBD1. The CDR3 loop spans 15 amino acids. Germline CDR1 is SEHNR and CDR2 is FQNEAQ (reference sequence). The V and J ends lost 5 bases and 4 bases, in that order; junction bases with no gene match: 10. The CDR3 region is CASSPRTGQPYGYTF. CDR3 DNA: TGTGCCAGCAGCCCAAGAACGGGACAGCCCTATGGCTACACCTTC. The full variable domain, with the rest looked up from reference TRBV7-9 and TRBJ1-2, is DTGVSQNPRHKITKRGQNVTFRCDPISEHNRLYWYRQTLGQGPEFLTYFQNEAQLEKSRLLSDRFSAERPKGSFSTLEIQRTEQGDSAMYLCASSPRTGQPYGYTFGSGTRLTVV.

This chain links TRBV18 with TRBJ1-3, with 7 bases that match TRBD1. This CDR3 is built from 16 residues. V lost 0 bases and J lost 3; bases outside the gene matches: 5. CDR1 KGHSH and CDR2 LQKENI come from the germline V gene. CDR3 nucleotides: TGTGCCAGCTCACCACCGACCGGACAGGATGGAAACACCATATATTTT. The encoded protein is CASSPPTGQDGNTIYF.